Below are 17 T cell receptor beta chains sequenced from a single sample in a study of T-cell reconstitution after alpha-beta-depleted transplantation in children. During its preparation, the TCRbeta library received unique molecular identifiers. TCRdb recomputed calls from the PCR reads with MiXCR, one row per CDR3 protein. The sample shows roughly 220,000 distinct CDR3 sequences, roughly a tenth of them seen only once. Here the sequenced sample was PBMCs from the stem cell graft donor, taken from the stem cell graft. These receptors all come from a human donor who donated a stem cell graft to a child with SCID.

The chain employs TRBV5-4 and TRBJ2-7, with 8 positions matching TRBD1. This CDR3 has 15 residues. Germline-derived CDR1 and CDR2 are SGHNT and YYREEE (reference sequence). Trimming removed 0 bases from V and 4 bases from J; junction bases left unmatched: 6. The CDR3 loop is CASSLDGQGQYEQYF. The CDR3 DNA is TGTGCCAGCAGCTTGGATGGACAGGGACAATACGAGCAGTACTTC. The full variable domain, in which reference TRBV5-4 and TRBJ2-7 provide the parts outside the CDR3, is ETGVTQSPTHLIKTRGQQVTLRCSSQSGHNTVSWYQQALGQGPQFIFQYYREEENGRGNFPPRFSGLQFPNYSSELNVNALELDDSALYLCASSLDGQGQYEQYFGPGTRLTVT.

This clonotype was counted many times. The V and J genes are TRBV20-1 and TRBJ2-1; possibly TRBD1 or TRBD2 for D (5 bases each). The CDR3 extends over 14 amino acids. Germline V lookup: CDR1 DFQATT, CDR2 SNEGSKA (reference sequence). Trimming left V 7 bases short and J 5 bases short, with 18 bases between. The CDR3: CSEEGLGTHNEQFF. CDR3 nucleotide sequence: TGCAGTGAAGAGGGGCTAGGGACCCACAATGAGCAGTTCTTC.

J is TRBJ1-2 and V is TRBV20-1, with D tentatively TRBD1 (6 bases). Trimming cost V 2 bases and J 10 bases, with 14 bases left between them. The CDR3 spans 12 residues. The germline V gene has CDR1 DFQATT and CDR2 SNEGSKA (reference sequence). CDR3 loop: CSARLRQDVYTF. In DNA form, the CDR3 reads TGCAGTGCTAGACTTCGACAGGACGTCTACACCTTC.

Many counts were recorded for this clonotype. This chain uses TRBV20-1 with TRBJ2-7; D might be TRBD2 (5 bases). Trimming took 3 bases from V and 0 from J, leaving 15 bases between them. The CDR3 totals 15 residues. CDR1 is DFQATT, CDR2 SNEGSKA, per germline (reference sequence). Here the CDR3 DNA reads TGCAGTGCTAGGCCCGGGATTCCCTTCTCCTACGAGCAGTACTTC. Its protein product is CSARPGIPFSYEQYF.

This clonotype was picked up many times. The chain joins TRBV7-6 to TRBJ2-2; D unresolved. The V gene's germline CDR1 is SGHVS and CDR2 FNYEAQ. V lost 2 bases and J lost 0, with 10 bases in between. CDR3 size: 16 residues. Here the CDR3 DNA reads TGTGCCAGCAGCTTAACGACAAGATCGAACACCGGGGAGCTGTTTTTT. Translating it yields CASSLTTRSNTGELFF. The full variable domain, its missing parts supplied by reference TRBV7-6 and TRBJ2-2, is GAGVSQSPRYKVTKRGQDVALRCDPISGHVSLYWYRQALGQGPEFLTYFNYEAQQDKSGLPNDRFSAERPEGSISTLTIQRTEQRDSAMYRCASSLTTRSNTGELFFGEGSRLTVL.

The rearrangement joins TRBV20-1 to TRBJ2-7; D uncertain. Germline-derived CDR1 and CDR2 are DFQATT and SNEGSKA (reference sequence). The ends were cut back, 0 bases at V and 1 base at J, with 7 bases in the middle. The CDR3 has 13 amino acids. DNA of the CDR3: TGCAGTGCTAGAGACATCCTTTCCTACGAGCAGTACTTC. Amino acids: CSARDILSYEQYF.

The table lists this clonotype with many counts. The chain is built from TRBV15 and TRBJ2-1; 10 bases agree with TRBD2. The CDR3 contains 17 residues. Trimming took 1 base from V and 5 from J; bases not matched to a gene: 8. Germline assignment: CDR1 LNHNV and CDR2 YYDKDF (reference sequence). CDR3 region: CATSRALLAGLDNEQFF. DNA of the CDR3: TGTGCCACCAGCAGAGCCCTACTAGCGGGGTTGGACAATGAGCAGTTCTTC.

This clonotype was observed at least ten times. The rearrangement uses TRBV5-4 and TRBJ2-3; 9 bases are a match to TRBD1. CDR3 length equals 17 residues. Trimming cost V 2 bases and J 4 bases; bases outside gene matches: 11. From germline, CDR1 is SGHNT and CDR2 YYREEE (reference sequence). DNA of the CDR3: TGTGCCAGCAGCTTCGCTAACCCCGGGACAGGGTCAGATACGCAGTATTTT. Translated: CASSFANPGTGSDTQYF.

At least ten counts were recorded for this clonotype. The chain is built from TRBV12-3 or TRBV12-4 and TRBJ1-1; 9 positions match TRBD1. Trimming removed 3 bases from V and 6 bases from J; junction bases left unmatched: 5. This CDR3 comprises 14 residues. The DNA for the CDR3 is TGTGCCAGCAGTTTTCCGGGACAGGGCTCTGAAGCTTTCTTT. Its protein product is CASSFPGQGSEAFF.

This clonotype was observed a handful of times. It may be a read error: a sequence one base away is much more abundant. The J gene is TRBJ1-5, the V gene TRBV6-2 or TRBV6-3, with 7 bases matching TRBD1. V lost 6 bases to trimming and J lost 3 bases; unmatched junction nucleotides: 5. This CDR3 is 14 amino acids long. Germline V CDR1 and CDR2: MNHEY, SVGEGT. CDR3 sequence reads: CASSPTGNNQPQHF. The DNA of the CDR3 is TGTGCCAGCAGCCCGACAGGGAACAATCAGCCCCAGCATTTT.

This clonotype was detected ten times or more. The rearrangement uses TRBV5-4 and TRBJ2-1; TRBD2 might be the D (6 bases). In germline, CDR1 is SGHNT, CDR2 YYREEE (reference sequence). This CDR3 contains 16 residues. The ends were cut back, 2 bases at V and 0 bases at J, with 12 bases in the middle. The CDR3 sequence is CASSFYGLISYNEQFF. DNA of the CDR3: TGTGCCAGCAGCTTTTACGGACTAATCTCCTACAATGAGCAGTTCTTC.

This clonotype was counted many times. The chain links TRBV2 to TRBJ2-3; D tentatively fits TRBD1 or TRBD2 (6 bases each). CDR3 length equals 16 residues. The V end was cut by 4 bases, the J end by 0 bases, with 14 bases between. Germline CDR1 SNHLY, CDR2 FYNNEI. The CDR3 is CASSVGGPLSTDTQYF. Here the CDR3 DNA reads TGTGCCAGCAGTGTCGGGGGCCCCCTAAGCACAGATACGCAGTATTTT.

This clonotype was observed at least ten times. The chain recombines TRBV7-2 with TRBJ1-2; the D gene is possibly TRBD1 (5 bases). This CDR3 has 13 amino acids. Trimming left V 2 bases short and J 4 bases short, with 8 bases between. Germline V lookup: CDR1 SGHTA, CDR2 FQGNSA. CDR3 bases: TGTGCCAGCAGCTTAAGACAGCTCTATGGCTACACCTTC. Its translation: CASSLRQLYGYTF.

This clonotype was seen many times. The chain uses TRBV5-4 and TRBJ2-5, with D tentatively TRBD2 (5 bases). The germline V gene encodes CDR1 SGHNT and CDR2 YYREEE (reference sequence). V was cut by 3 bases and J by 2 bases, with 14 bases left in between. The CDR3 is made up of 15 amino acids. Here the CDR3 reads CASSSYGRGQETQYF. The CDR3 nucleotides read TGTGCCAGCAGCTCCTACGGACGGGGACAAGAGACCCAGTACTTC.

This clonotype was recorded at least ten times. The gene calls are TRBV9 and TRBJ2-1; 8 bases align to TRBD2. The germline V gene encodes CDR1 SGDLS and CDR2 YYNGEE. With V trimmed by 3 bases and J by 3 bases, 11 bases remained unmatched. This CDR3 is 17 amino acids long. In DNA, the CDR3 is TGTGCCAGCAGCGCGGGGGGGGACTTTAGAGACTACAATGAGCAGTTCTTC. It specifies CASSAGGDFRDYNEQFF.

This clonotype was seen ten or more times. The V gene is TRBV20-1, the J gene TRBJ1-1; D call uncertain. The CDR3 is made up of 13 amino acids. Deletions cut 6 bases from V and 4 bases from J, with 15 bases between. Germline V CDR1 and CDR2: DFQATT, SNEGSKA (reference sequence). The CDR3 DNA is TGCAGTGCACGCCCCGTTTCATCCACTGAAGCTTTCTTT. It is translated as CSARPVSSTEAFF.

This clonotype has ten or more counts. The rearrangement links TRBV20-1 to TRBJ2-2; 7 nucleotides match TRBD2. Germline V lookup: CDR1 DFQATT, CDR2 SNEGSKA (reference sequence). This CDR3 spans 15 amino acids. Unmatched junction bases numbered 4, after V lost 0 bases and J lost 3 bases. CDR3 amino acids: CSARDRAGDTGELFF. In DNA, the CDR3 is TGCAGTGCTAGAGATAGGGCGGGGGACACCGGGGAGCTGTTTTTT.